A single sample is the source of the 17 T cell receptor beta chains below, sequenced in a study of graft-versus-host responses after intestinal transplantation. Repertoires were generated with immunoSEQ multiplex PCR, while TCRdb's copy carries only in-frame clones and drops some. The top ten clones hold roughly 4% of a sample with about 10,000 clones, about 92% of them seen once. The material sequenced was PBMCs, taken roughly six weeks after intestinal transplantation. All receptors derive from a human patient who received an intestinal transplant, so some T cells may come from the graft donor.

V usage is TRBV7-2 and J usage is TRBJ2-1; D is unclear. The germline CDR1 and CDR2 sequences are SGHTA and FQGNSA. Trimming pared 5 bases from V and 0 bases from J, leaving 11 bases between. The CDR3 covers 15 residues. The CDR3 coding sequence is TGTGCCAGCAGCCCCCACTCTAGCTCCTACAATGAGCAGTTCTTC. Protein: CASSPHSSSYNEQFF.

The V gene is TRBV18, the J gene TRBJ1-6; D is uncertain. The ends were cut back, 2 bases at V and 6 bases at J, with 11 bases in the middle. The germline V gene has CDR1 KGHSH and CDR2 LQKENI. The CDR3 loop spans 15 amino acids. The CDR3 coding sequence is TGTGCCAGCTCACCATCGGATACAGCTAATTCACCCCTCCACTTT. Amino acid sequence: CASSPSDTANSPLHF.

The chain links TRBV5-1 to TRBJ1-6, with no clear D. Germline assignment: CDR1 SGHRS and CDR2 YFSETQ. CDR3 size: 14 residues. V was cut by 7 bases and J by 8 bases, with 16 bases left in between. The CDR3 loop is CASDTHYGDSPLHF. The CDR3 coding sequence is TGCGCCAGCGACACACATTACGGGGATTCACCCCTCCACTTT. The entire variable domain, with the rest obtained from reference TRBV5-1 and TRBJ1-6, is as follows: KAGVTQTPRYLIKTRGQQVTLSCSPISGHRSVSWYQQTPGQGLQFLFEYFSETQRNKGNFPGRFSGRQFSNSRSEMNVSTLELGDSALYLCASDTHYGDSPLHFGNGTRLTVT.

The rearrangement links TRBV19 to TRBJ1-5; no reliable D call. The CDR3 loop spans 13 amino acids. The ends were cut back, 3 bases at V and 6 bases at J, with 9 bases in the middle. The germline CDR1 and CDR2 sequences are LNHDA and SQIVND (reference sequence). CDR3 loop: CASSIVSGQPQHF. The CDR3 DNA follows: TGTGCCAGTAGTATTGTGTCAGGTCAGCCCCAGCATTTT.

This rearrangement joins TRBV27 to TRBJ2-7, with 8 positions matching TRBD1. V shed 5 bases and J 4 bases; nucleotides not matched to a gene: 10. This CDR3 spans 15 amino acids. Germline V gives CDR1 MNHEY, CDR2 SMNVEV (reference sequence). The CDR3 region has the DNA TGTGCCAGCAGTAAACGGACAGGGCAGGTTTACGAGCAGTACTTC. This sequence encodes CASSKRTGQVYEQYF.

The rearrangement uses TRBV7-2 and TRBJ2-5; D is undetermined. CDR1 SGHTA and CDR2 FQGNSA come from the germline V gene. The length of the CDR3 is 13 residues. V lost 5 bases to trimming and J lost 6 bases, with 13 bases between them. CDR3 coding DNA: TGTGCCAGCAGCCTAGGTTATAGGCAGACCCAGTACTTC. Protein product: CASSLGYRQTQYF.

This clone was found a few times. J is TRBJ2-5 and V is TRBV6-4; D remains unclear. Germline CDR1 reads MRHNA; CDR2 reads SNTAGT. V was pared by 6 bases and J by 3 bases, with 11 bases between. The CDR3 covers 13 residues. The CDR3 reads CASSPDAKETQYF. The CDR3 DNA is TGTGCCAGCAGCCCGGACGCGAAAGAGACCCAGTACTTC.

The chain uses TRBV5-1 and TRBJ1-1, with TRBD1 matching over 9 bases. The CDR3 contains 17 residues. The J segment lost 4 bases and the V segment lost 0 bases, leaving 10 bases of the junction unmatched. Germline CDR1 SGHRS, CDR2 YFSETQ. The CDR3 DNA reads as TGCGCCAGCAGCTTGGAGGGTAGGGGGGACAGGGCCACTGAAGCTTTCTTT. Translation: CASSLEGRGDRATEAFF.

V usage is TRBV9 and J usage is TRBJ1-3; a weak D match, TRBD1 (5 bases). The ends were cut back, 4 bases at V and 11 bases at J, with 10 bases in the middle. This CDR3 has 11 residues. Germline V lookup: CDR1 SGDLS, CDR2 YYNGEE. In DNA, the CDR3 is TGTGCCAGCAGCCCGGGGGGAGCCATATATTTT. As protein: CASSPGGAIYF.

V gene TRBV2 combines with J gene TRBJ2-7; 8 bases fit TRBD1. The CDR3 has 14 residues. Germline CDR1 reads SNHLY; CDR2 reads FYNNEI. The trim removed 7 bases at V and 4 bases at J, leaving 9 bases unmatched. Here the CDR3 DNA reads TGTGCCAGCATCGGACGGACAGGGTTTTACGAGCAGTACTTC. Translation: CASIGRTGFYEQYF.

The V call is TRBV6-5, the J call TRBJ1-2; perhaps TRBD1 as D (5 bases). CDR1 MNHEY and CDR2 SVGAGI come from the germline V gene. Deletions cut 7 bases from V and 7 bases from J, with 13 bases between. The CDR3 is 12 residues long. CDR3 sequence reads: CASKTPGGGYTF. The CDR3 nucleotides read TGTGCCAGCAAAACCCCCGGGGGTGGCTACACCTTC.

The chain links TRBV9 to TRBJ2-7, with a possible D match to TRBD2 (7 bases). With 4 bases removed from V and 6 bases from J, the gap between germline ends came to 17 bases. The CDR3 length is 14 residues. CDR1 and CDR2 from the germline V gene are SGDLS and YYNGEE. The CDR3 nucleotides are TGTGCCAGCAGCTCGGGGGGCAGGGGCGGCGAGCAGTACTTC. Its protein product is CASSSGGRGGEQYF.

The chain links TRBV9 to TRBJ1-2; D gene ambiguous. CDR1 SGDLS and CDR2 YYNGEE come from the germline V gene. The CDR3 is 13 amino acids. V was clipped by 3 bases and J by 8 bases, with 14 bases between them. In DNA, the CDR3 is TGTGCCAGCAGCGCCCCGCTCAGCCCCGGCTACACCTTC. Amino acid sequence: CASSAPLSPGYTF.

V usage is TRBV5-1 and J usage is TRBJ2-7; no definite D call. Germline V gives CDR1 SGHRS, CDR2 YFSETQ. The CDR3 sequence is 14 residues long. V was clipped by 1 base and J by 3 bases, with 11 bases between them. CDR3 amino acids: CASSLISMDYEQYF. The DNA of the CDR3 is TGCGCCAGCAGCTTGATTTCCATGGACTACGAGCAGTACTTC.

V gene TRBV10-3 combines with J gene TRBJ1-1; a possible D gene is TRBD1 (5 bases). The CDR3 sequence is 13 residues long. CDR1 is ENHRY, CDR2 SYGVKD, per germline. V was trimmed by 4 bases and J by 7 bases, leaving 13 bases between them. The CDR3 sequence is CAISADGGGEAFF. Here the CDR3 DNA reads TGTGCCATCAGTGCCGATGGTGGGGGTGAAGCTTTCTTT.

The rearrangement uses TRBV29-1 and TRBJ1-2; D is perhaps TRBD1 (5 bases). CDR1 and CDR2 (germline): SQVTM, ANQGSEA. Trimming took off 3 bases at V and 7 bases at J, with 9 bases between the two ends. The CDR3 is 11 amino acids. This CDR3 reads CSVDGGSGYTF. DNA for the CDR3: TGCAGCGTTGATGGGGGGTCTGGCTACACCTTC.

J is TRBJ1-2 and V is TRBV14, with 7 bases identical to TRBD1. The CDR3 contains 14 residues. Trimming cost V 1 base and J 4 bases; bases outside gene matches: 3. From germline, CDR1 is SGHDN and CDR2 FVKESK. The CDR3: CASSQAGGGYGYTF. CDR3 coding DNA: TGTGCCAGCAGCCAAGCAGGGGGGGGCTATGGCTACACCTTC.